The TCR beta chain described here comes from a study of beta chain features in type 1 diabetes. The V gene lost 1 base and the J gene lost 0 bases, with 7 bases spanning the gap. Germline V gives CDR1 SGHTA, CDR2 FQGNSA. This CDR3 contains 15 residues. What was sequenced were expressed TCRB transcripts, since all of the isolated RNA had been reverse transcribed. TCRdb's table, derived via immunoSEQ multiplex PCR, lists solely in-frame clones and lacks some. The sample records about 330,000 clones, 11% being singletons. Specimen: naive CD4+ T cells from blood. The TCR sequence derives from a woman aged 30 to 39 in good health. The chain is built from TRBV7-2 and TRBJ1-5, with no clear D. The CDR3 DNA reads as TGTGCCAGCAGCTTAGTTTCTTCTAGCAATCAGCCCCAGCATTTT. Translation: CASSLVSSSNQPQHF.